The clone carrying this T cell receptor beta chain showed up many times. Its antigen is undetermined. Using its own MiXCR run on the reads, TCRdb lists one record per CDR3 protein. The table has 400,000 to 550,000 distinct CDR3 sequences, roughly 10% seen once. This sample is part of a study of T cell repertoires in cytomegalovirus infection. Overall study: Through public TCR beta signatures, both CMV infection and matching HLA type were indicated.

Study outcomes and limitations: Frequencies of public TCR beta families were cumulated, and this identified carriers of CMV plus the relevant HLA. The ex vivo response showed dominance by HLA-C-restricted CMV-specific TCR beta clonotypes.

V lost 0 bases, J lost 6 bases, and 7 bases stayed unmatched. The CDR3 loop spans 16 amino acids. Germline V gene sequence: CDR1 SNHLY, CDR2 FYNNEI. The clonotype was recovered from a human donor in good health (CMV status not recorded). Some clones in this sample may be carry-over from other donors' samples. The source material was PBMCs. The gene calls are TRBV2 and TRBJ2-1; 8 bases are shared with TRBD2. CDR3: CASSEASGRVTNEQFF. The CDR3 DNA sequence: TGTGCCAGCAGTGAAGCGAGCGGGAGAGTTACCAATGAGCAGTTCTTC.